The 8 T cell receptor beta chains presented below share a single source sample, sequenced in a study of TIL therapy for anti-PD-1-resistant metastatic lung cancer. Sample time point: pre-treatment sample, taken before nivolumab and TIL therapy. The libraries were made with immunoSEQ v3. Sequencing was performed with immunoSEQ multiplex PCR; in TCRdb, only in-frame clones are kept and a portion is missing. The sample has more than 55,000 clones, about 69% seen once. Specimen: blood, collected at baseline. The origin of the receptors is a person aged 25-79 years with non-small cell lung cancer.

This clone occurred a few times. CDR3 sequence: CASSLGWRDRQAFF. The CDR3 DNA is TGTGCCAGCAGCTTAGGCTGGCGGGACAGACAAGCTTTCTTT. The V and J genes are TRBV11-2 and TRBJ1-1; 7 bases match TRBD1. The CDR3 totals 14 residues. CDR1 SGHAT and CDR2 FQNNGV come from the germline V gene. With V trimmed by 1 base and J by 9 bases, 8 bases remained unmatched.

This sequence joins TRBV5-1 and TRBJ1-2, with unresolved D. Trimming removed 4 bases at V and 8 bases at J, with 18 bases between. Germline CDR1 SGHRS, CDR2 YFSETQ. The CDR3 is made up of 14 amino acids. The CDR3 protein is CASSTGPLGGGYTF. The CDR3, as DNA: TGCGCCAGCAGCACCGGACCACTAGGTGGGGGCTACACCTTC.

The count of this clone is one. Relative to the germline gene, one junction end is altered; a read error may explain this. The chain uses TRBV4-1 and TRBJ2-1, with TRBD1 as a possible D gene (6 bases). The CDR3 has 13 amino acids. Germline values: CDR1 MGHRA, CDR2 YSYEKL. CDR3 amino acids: CASTQQGDNEQFF. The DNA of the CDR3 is TGCGCCAGCACCCAACAGGGAGACAATGAGCAGTTCTTC.

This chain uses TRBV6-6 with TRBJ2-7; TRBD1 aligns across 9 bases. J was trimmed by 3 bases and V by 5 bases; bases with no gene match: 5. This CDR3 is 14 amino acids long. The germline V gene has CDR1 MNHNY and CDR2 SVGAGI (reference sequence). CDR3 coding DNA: TGTGCCAGCAGTCCGACGACAGGGGGCTACGAGCAGTACTTC. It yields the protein CASSPTTGGYEQYF.

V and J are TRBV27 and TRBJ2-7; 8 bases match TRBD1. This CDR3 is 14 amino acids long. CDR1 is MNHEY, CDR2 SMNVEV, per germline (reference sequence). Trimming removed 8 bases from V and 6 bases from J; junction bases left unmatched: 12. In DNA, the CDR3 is TGTGCCAGCCGAGGTTGGCAGGGGGCGTTCGAGCAGTACTTC. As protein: CASRGWQGAFEQYF.

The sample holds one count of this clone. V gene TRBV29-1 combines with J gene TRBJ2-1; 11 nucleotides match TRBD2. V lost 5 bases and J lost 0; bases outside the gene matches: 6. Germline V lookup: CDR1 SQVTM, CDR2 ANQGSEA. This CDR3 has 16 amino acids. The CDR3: CSVLSGGASSYNEQFF. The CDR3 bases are TGCAGCGTTCTTAGCGGGGGGGCAAGCTCCTACAATGAGCAGTTCTTC.

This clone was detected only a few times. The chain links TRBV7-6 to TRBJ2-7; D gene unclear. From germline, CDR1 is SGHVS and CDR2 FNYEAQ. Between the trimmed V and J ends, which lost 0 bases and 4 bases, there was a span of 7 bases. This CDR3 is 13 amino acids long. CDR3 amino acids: CASSLAIRYEQYF. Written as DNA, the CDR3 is TGTGCCAGCAGCTTAGCTATTCGATACGAGCAGTACTTC.

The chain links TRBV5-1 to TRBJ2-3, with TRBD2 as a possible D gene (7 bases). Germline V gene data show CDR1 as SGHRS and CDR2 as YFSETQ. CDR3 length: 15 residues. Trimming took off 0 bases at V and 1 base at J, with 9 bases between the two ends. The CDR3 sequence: CASSLGGGRTDTQYF. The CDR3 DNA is TGCGCCAGCAGCTTGGGCGGGGGCCGCACAGATACGCAGTATTTT.